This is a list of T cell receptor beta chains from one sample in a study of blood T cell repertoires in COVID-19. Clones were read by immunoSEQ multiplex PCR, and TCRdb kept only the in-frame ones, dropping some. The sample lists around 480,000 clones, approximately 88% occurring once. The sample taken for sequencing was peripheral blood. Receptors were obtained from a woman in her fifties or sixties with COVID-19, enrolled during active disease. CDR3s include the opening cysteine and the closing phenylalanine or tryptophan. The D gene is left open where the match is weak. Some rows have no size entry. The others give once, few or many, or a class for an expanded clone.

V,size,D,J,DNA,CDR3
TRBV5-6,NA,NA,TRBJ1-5,TGTGCCAGCAGCCTCGGACAACGGATCCAGCCCCAGCATTTT,CASSLGQRIQPQHF
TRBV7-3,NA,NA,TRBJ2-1,TGTGCCAGCAGCCGACCAGGGGATGAGCAGTTCTTC,CASSRPGDEQFF
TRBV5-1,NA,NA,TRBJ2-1,TGCGCCAGCAATGAGAACAATGAGCAGTTCTTC,CASNENNEQFF
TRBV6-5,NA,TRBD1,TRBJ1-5,TGTGCCAGCAGTAACAGGGGGCGTCAGCCCCAGCATTTT,CASSNRGRQPQHF
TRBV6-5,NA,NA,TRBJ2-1,TGTGCCAGCAGCAGGACACCTAACAATGAGCAGTTCTTC,CASSRTPNNEQFF
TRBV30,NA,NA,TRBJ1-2,TGTGCCTTCCAGACTCAAAGCAGTCCCTATGGCTACACCTTC,CAFQTQSSPYGYTF
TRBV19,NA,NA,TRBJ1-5,TGTGCCAGTAGGAGCAGGGTTGGTCCCTGGGATCAGCCCCAGCATTTT,CASRSRVGPWDQPQHF
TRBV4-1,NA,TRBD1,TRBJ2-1,TGCGCCAGCAGTCCCCCGCACTCGACAGGGAGCAATGAGCAGTTCTTC,CASSPPHSTGSNEQFF
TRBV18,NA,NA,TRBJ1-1,TGTGCCAGCTCACCAATGGGGCCCGAAGCTTTCTTT,CASSPMGPEAFF
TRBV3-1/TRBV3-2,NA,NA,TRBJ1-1,TGTGCCAGCAGCCCATTTGAGGGGAACACTGAAGCTTTCTTT,CASSPFEGNTEAFF
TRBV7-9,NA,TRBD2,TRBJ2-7,TGTGCCAGCAGCTTACAATTAACTAGCGGATCCTACGAGCAGTACTTC,CASSLQLTSGSYEQYF
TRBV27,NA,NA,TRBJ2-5,TGTGCCAGCAGTTTATCCGCAGCAGGGGCCCAAGAGACCCAGTACTTC,CASSLSAAGAQETQYF
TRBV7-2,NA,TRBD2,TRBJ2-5,TGTGCCAGCAGCTTGACGGGGGGTAAAGAGACCCAGTACTTC,CASSLTGGKETQYF
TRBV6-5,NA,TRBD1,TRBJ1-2,TGTGCCAGCAGTTTACAGGGGGCAGACTATGGCTACACCTTC,CASSLQGADYGYTF
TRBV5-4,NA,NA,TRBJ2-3,TGTGCCAGCAGCTCGTACGCGGGGACAGATACGCAGTATTTT,CASSSYAGTDTQYF
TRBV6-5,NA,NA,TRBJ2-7,TGTGCCAGCAGTTCCGATCAGGTACCCTACGAGCAGTACTTC,CASSSDQVPYEQYF
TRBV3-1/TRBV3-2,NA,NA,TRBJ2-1,TGTGCCAGCAGCCAAGAAACAGGGAACAATGAGCAGTTCTTC,CASSQETGNNEQFF
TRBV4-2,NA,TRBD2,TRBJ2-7,TGTGCCAGCAGCCAAGCTAGCGGGGGGGTGAACGAGCAGTACTTC,CASSQASGGVNEQYF
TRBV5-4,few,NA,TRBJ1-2,TGTGCCAGCAGCCCCTCCGAGAGGCATGGCTACACCTTC,CASSPSERHGYTF
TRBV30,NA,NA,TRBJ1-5,TGTGCCTGGAACGAGGGATATTCTAGCAATCAGCCCCAGCATTTT,CAWNEGYSSNQPQHF
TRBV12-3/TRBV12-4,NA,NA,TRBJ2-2,TGTGCCAGTAAGACAGTGAACACCGGGGAGCTGTTTTTT,CASKTVNTGELFF
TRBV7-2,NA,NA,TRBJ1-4,TGTGCCAGCACCCCAAGGGGGGGCGCAACTAATGAAAAACTGTTTTTT,CASTPRGGATNEKLFF
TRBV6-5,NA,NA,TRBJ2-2,TGTGCCAGCAGTTGGCAGGGTTACACCGGGGAGCTGTTTTTT,CASSWQGYTGELFF
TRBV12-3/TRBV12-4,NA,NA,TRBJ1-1,TGTGCCAGCAGTTTCTACGGGGAGGGGAAAGCTTTCTTT,CASSFYGEGKAFF
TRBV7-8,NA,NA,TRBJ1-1,TGTGCCAGCAGCCCCCCGGGAGAAACTGAAGCTTTCTTT,CASSPPGETEAFF
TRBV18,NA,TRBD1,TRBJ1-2,TGTGCCAGCTCACCGCGGACAGGGACTAACTATGGCTACACCTTC,CASSPRTGTNYGYTF
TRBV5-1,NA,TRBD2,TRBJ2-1,TGCGCCAGCAGAATCCTAGCGGGGGAGGGTGAGCAGTTCTTC,CASRILAGEGEQFF
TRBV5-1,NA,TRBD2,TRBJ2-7,TGCGCCAGCAGCTTTACTAGCGGGGGGGCCGGAGGCGAGCAGTACTTC,CASSFTSGGAGGEQYF
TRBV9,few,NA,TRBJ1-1,TGTGCCAGCAGCCCGGGGATCAACACTGAAGCTTTCTTT,CASSPGINTEAFF
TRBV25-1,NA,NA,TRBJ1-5,TGTGCCAGCAGTGAAAACACCGGGACTCCGGGGGAGCCCCAGCATTTT,CASSENTGTPGEPQHF
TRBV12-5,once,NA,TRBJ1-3,TGTGCTAGTGGTTCGGCAGGGGTCTTCGGAAACACCATATATTTT,CASGSAGVFGNTIYF
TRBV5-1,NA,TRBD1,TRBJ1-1,TGCGCCAGCAGCGCCAGGACAGGGAACACTGAAGCTTTCTTT,CASSARTGNTEAFF
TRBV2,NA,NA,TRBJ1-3,TGTGCCAGCAGCCTTGAGTACTCTGGAAACACCATATATTTT,CASSLEYSGNTIYF
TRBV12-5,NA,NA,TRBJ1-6,TGTGCTAGTGTGGGACATCACAATTCACCCCTCCACTTT,CASVGHHNSPLHF
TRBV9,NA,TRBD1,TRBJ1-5,TGTGCCAGCAGCGTCACTGACAGGGGTGAGCCCCAGCATTTT,CASSVTDRGEPQHF
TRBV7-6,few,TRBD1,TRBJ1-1,TGTGCCAGCAGCAAGGAACAGGGGGCATGGACTGAAGCTTTCTTT,CASSKEQGAWTEAFF
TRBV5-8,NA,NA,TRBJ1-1,TGTGCCAGCAGCCCAGGTGGACTGAGCCTCAACACTGAAGCTTTCTTT,CASSPGGLSLNTEAFF
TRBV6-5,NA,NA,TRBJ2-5,TGTGCCAGCAGCCTGACGGGGTCCAAAGAGACCCAGTACTTC,CASSLTGSKETQYF
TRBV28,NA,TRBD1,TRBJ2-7,TGTGCCAGCAGATCAGGACAGGGAATATACCACGAGCAGTACTTC,CASRSGQGIYHEQYF
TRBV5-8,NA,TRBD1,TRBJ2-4,TGTGCCAGCAGCGGTCCTTCGGACAGGGATATAAACATTCAGTACTTC,CASSGPSDRDINIQYF
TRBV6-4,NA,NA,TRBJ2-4,TGTGCCAGCAGTTACCGGGACTTACTAAACATTCAGTACTTC,CASSYRDLLNIQYF
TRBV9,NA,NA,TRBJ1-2,TGTGCCAGCAGCCCCCGCGGGGGCTATGGCTACACCTTC,CASSPRGGYGYTF
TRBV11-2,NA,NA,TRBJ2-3,TGTGCCAGCAGCTCTACAGATACGCAGTATTTT,CASSSTDTQYF
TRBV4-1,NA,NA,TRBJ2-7,TGCGCCAGCAGCCTCCAAAGCAGGCAGGGGTGGGAGCAGTACTTC,CASSLQSRQGWEQYF
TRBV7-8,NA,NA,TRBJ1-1,TGTGCCAGCAGCCCTCGATCAAAGACAGGTTGGACTGAAGCTTTCTTT,CASSPRSKTGWTEAFF
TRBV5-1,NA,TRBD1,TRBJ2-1,TGCGCCAGCAGCTTGGACAGGGGAAGGAATGAGCAGTTCTTC,CASSLDRGRNEQFF